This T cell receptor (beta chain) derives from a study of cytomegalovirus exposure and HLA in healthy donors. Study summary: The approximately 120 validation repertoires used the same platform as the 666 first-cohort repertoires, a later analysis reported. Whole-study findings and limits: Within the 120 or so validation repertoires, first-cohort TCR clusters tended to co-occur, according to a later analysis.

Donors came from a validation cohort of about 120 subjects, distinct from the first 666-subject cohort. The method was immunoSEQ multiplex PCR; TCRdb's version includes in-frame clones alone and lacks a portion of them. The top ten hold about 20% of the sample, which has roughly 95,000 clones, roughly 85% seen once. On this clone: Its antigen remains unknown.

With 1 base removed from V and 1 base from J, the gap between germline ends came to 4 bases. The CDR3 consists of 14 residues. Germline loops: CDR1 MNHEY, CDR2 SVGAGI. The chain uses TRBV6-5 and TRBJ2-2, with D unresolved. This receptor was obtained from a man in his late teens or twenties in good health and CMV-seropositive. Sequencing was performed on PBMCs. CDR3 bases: TGTGCCAGCAGTTACTTACAGAACACCGGGGAGCTGTTTTTT. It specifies CASSYLQNTGELFF.